This T cell receptor beta chain was sequenced for a study of blood T cell repertoires in COVID-19. About the study: Some COVID-19 samples were acute and others convalescent; all came from the United States, Italy and Spain.

The data were produced by immunoSEQ multiplex PCR, yet TCRdb's version contains in-frame clones alone and is incomplete. Among approximately 300,000 clones, 87% were seen once, and the ten largest hold about 2.2%. The receptor's source is a woman in her fifties or sixties who had recovered from COVID-19. Sequenced material: peripheral blood.

For the CDR3, the DNA is TGTGCCAGCAGGGAAGGCAGGGTGAATGAAAAACTGTTTTTT. Its translation: CASREGRVNEKLFF. This sequence joins TRBV28 and TRBJ1-4, with a weak D call TRBD1 (5 bases). The length of the CDR3 is 14 residues. Germline V CDR1 and CDR2: MDHEN, SYDVKM. The V end lost 6 bases, the J end lost 5 bases, and 13 bases lay between the germline ends.